These 26 T cell receptor beta chains came from one sample sequenced in a study of PD-L1 blockade in urothelial cancer. Assay used: immunoSEQ multiplex PCR; TCRdb lists only in-frame clones, some missing. The data contain about 130,000 clones, roughly 83% of them singletons. Regarding time point: pretreatment peripheral blood. The sample in question was PBMCs, obtained around atezolizumab (anti-PD-L1) treatment. Receptors originate from a man aged 45 to 65 with urothelial cancer.

The V gene is TRBV5-1, the J gene TRBJ2-3; the match to TRBD2 covers 9 bases. With 7 bases clipped from V and 5 bases from J, the junction kept 14 bases outside the gene matches. Germline-derived CDR1 and CDR2 are SGHRS and YFSETQ. This CDR3 spans 16 amino acids. This CDR3 is CASRVISGSGEDTQYF. The CDR3 DNA follows: TGCGCCAGCCGTGTTATTAGCGGGAGTGGGGAAGATACGCAGTATTTT.

The CDR3: CALRGVSNEKLFF. The CDR3 bases are TGTGCCTTGCGGGGAGTATCTAATGAAAAACTGTTTTTT. The chain links TRBV21-1 to TRBJ1-4. TRBV21-1 corresponds to a pseudogene. This CDR3 contains 13 residues.

The chain uses TRBV7-3 and TRBJ2-1; possible D gene TRBD2, 5 bases. From germline, CDR1 is SGHTA and CDR2 FQGTGA. The CDR3 runs 15 residues. The V and J ends lost 1 base and 3 bases respectively, with 10 bases between them. CDR3 bases: TGTGCCAGCAGCTTAAGTAGCGTCAACTACAATGAGCAGTTCTTC. It encodes CASSLSSVNYNEQFF.

The chain joins TRBV9 to TRBJ2-3; weak D call: TRBD2 (5 bases). The CDR3 has 15 residues. With 3 bases removed from V and 1 base from J, the gap between germline ends came to 12 bases. Germline CDR1 reads SGDLS; CDR2 reads YYNGEE. Here the CDR3 DNA reads TGTGCCAGCAGCGCACTCAGCGGCGGCACAGATACGCAGTATTTT. Its protein product is CASSALSGGTDTQYF.

This clone showed up just once. The same CDR3 is also encoded by other DNA sequences in this sample. This chain connects TRBV18 to TRBJ2-3; 7 positions agree with TRBD2. The CDR3 contains 13 residues. Germline values: CDR1 KGHSH, CDR2 LQKENI. Trimming at V came to 2 bases and at J to 4 bases, leaving 0 bases not matched to a gene. The chain's CDR3 is CASSPAGADTQYF. In DNA form, the CDR3 reads TGTGCCAGCTCACCAGCGGGAGCAGATACGCAGTATTTT.

This chain uses TRBV29-1 with TRBJ2-7; possibly TRBD2 for D (5 bases). The V gene lost 3 bases and the J gene lost 2 bases, with 17 bases spanning the gap. The CDR3 loop spans 15 amino acids. In germline, CDR1 is SQVTM, CDR2 ANQGSEA. The CDR3 DNA is TGCAGCGTTGACGGGTTTACCGGGGAAGCCTACGAGCAGTACTTC. Translating it yields CSVDGFTGEAYEQYF.

This sequence joins TRBV30 and TRBJ2-3, with D hard to call. V was cut by 1 base and J by 8 bases, with 7 bases left in between. CDR3 length: 11 residues. The germline V gene encodes CDR1 GTSNPN and CDR2 SVGIG (reference sequence). CDR3 nucleotides: TGTGCCTGGAGTGATAGTGTTACGCAGTATTTT. This codes for CAWSDSVTQYF. Full variable domain (remainder filled in from reference TRBV30 and TRBJ2-3): SQTIHQWPATLVQPVGSPLSLECTVEGTSNPNLYWYRQAAGRGLQLLFYSVGIGQISSEVPQNLSASRPQDRQFILSSKKLLLSDSGFYLCAWSDSVTQYFGPGTRLTVL.

This clone was counted only a few times. V gene TRBV10-2 combines with J gene TRBJ2-3, with D possibly being TRBD2 (6 bases). This CDR3 is built from 17 residues. V lost 3 bases and J lost 1, with 17 bases in between. Looked up from germline, CDR1 is WSHSY and CDR2 is SAAADI. As DNA, the CDR3 is TGCGCCAGCAGTGATTTTTGGGACTCGTCGGGCACAGATACGCAGTATTTT. Its protein is CASSDFWDSSGTDTQYF.

The chain joins TRBV5-4 to TRBJ1-1; D remains ambiguous. Germline V lookup: CDR1 SGHNT, CDR2 YYREEE (reference sequence). The length of the CDR3 is 11 residues. The ends were cut back, 4 bases at V and 2 bases at J, with 3 bases in the middle. CDR3 protein: CASSLNTEAFF. In nucleotides, the CDR3 is TGTGCCAGCAGCCTAAACACTGAAGCTTTCTTT.

The chain combines TRBV10-3 with TRBJ1-5; 7 positions match TRBD1. The CDR3 covers 14 residues. Germline V gives CDR1 ENHRY, CDR2 SYGVKD. Trimming removed 4 bases from V and 5 bases from J; junction bases left unmatched: 5. In DNA form, the CDR3 reads TGTGCCATCAGTGGGACAGGAGACGATCAGCCCCAGCATTTT. Protein: CAISGTGDDQPQHF.

The chain has TRBV11-2 and TRBJ1-2; 9 bases line up with TRBD1. From germline, CDR1 is SGHAT and CDR2 FQNNGV. The length of the CDR3 is 15 residues. V was clipped by 5 bases and J by 6 bases; unmatched bases: 10. The CDR3 nucleotides are TGTGCCAGCAGCCAGCTTGGGACAGGGAATAATGGCTACACCTTC. Its translation: CASSQLGTGNNGYTF.

V gene TRBV4-1 combines with J gene TRBJ2-6; D is ambiguous. This CDR3 has 18 residues. The germline gives CDR1 MGHRA, CDR2 YSYEKL. V shed 1 base and J shed 0 bases, with 13 bases lying between them. CDR3 region: CASSQGVDTRSGANVLTF. CDR3 nucleotides: TGCGCCAGCAGCCAAGGGGTCGACACCCGCTCTGGGGCCAACGTCCTGACTTTC.

This chain links TRBV7-8 with TRBJ1-2; 9 nucleotides line up with TRBD1. CDR3 length equals 14 residues. Germline V lookup: CDR1 SGHVS, CDR2 FQNEAQ. The V and J ends lost 5 bases and 4 bases, in that order; junction bases with no gene match: 5. CDR3 bases: TGTGCCAGCAGCCAAGGGACAGGGAGCTATGGCTACACCTTC. This gives the protein CASSQGTGSYGYTF.

The J gene is TRBJ2-7, the V gene TRBV11-2; the match to TRBD1 covers 10 bases. Germline V gene lookup returns CDR1 SGHAT and CDR2 FQNNGV. Trimming removed 5 bases from V and 6 bases from J; junction bases left unmatched: 10. CDR3 length equals 15 residues. The CDR3 is CASSPPGTGESEQYF. CDR3 DNA sequence: TGTGCCAGCAGCCCCCCCGGGACAGGGGAATCCGAGCAGTACTTC.

The chain uses TRBV5-1 and TRBJ2-3; tentative D call: TRBD2 (6 bases). CDR3 size: 17 residues. In germline, CDR1 is SGHRS, CDR2 YFSETQ. V shed 1 base and J shed 4 bases, with 19 bases lying between them. CDR3 loop: CASSLSVFSGDPDTQYF. As DNA, the CDR3 is TGCGCCAGCAGCTTGTCGGTTTTCTCGGGAGATCCAGATACGCAGTATTTT.

The chain links TRBV5-1 to TRBJ1-5; D gene unclear. V gave up 0 bases and J gave up 3 bases, with 4 bases separating them. Germline lookup yields CDR1 SGHRS and CDR2 YFSETQ. The CDR3 spans 13 residues. CDR3 loop: CASSLGVNQPQHF. CDR3 bases: TGCGCCAGCAGCTTGGGAGTCAATCAGCCCCAGCATTTT.

CDR3 protein: CASSVEAEGLYGYTF. Here the CDR3 DNA reads TGTGCCAGCAGCGTAGAAGCTGAGGGTCTTTATGGCTACACCTTC. The genes are TRBV9 and TRBJ1-2, with unresolved D. The CDR3 runs 15 residues. V was pared by 0 bases and J by 5 bases, with 14 bases between. The germline gives CDR1 SGDLS, CDR2 YYNGEE.

The count of this clone is one. This chain links TRBV7-2 with TRBJ1-1, with TRBD1 identical over 7 bases. Germline values: CDR1 SGHTA, CDR2 FQGNSA. CDR3 length: 14 amino acids. With V trimmed by 2 bases and J by 1 base, 1 base remained unmatched. The CDR3 DNA is TGTGCCAGCAGCTTACGACAGGGGAACACTGAAGCTTTCTTT. It is translated as CASSLRQGNTEAFF.

The rearrangement uses TRBV7-6 and TRBJ2-3; D is ambiguous. This CDR3 is built from 14 residues. Germline CDR1 is SGHVS and CDR2 is FNYEAQ. V lost 6 bases, J lost 2 bases, and 12 bases lay in between. The chain's CDR3 is CASSFTPVTDTQYF. DNA for the CDR3: TGTGCCAGCAGTTTCACGCCAGTCACAGATACGCAGTATTTT. Full variable domain (rest looked up from reference TRBV7-6 and TRBJ2-3): GAGVSQSPRYKVTKRGQDVALRCDPISGHVSLYWYRQALGQGPEFLTYFNYEAQQDKSGLPNDRFSAERPEGSISTLTIQRTEQRDSAMYRCASSFTPVTDTQYFGPGTRLTVL.

V is TRBV30 and J is TRBJ2-1, with 12 bases lining up with TRBD2. V lost 0 bases, J lost 7 bases, and 10 bases stayed unmatched. The CDR3 sequence is 17 residues long. The germline CDR1 and CDR2 sequences are GTSNPN and SVGIG (reference sequence). The CDR3 DNA follows: TGTGCCTGGAGTGTGTCCAAAACTAGCGGGAGGAAGAATGAGCAGTTCTTC. This codes for CAWSVSKTSGRKNEQFF.

The J gene is TRBJ1-1, the V gene TRBV7-9; D call uncertain. V lost 1 base and J 10 bases, leaving 10 bases between the germline ends. Germline V gene data show CDR1 as SEHNR and CDR2 as FQNEAQ (reference sequence). The CDR3 is 12 amino acids. The CDR3 loop is CASSLVLTGAFF. Written as DNA, the CDR3 is TGTGCCAGCAGCTTAGTTCTTACCGGAGCTTTCTTT. Full variable domain (outside the CDR3, taken from reference TRBV7-9 and TRBJ1-1): DTGVSQNPRHKITKRGQNVTFRCDPISEHNRLYWYRQTLGQGPEFLTYFQNEAQLEKSRLLSDRFSAERPKGSFSTLEIQRTEQGDSAMYLCASSLVLTGAFFGQGTRLTVV.

V and J are TRBV5-1 and TRBJ2-2, with D tentatively TRBD2 (5 bases). Trimming stripped 5 bases from V and 0 bases from J, with 8 bases between. This CDR3 spans 14 amino acids. The V gene's germline CDR1 is SGHRS and CDR2 YFSETQ. The CDR3 DNA follows: TGCGCCAGCAGTCGGGGTTCGAACACCGGGGAGCTGTTTTTT. Protein sequence: CASSRGSNTGELFF. Using reference TRBV5-1 and TRBJ2-2 for the parts outside the CDR3, the full variable domain is KAGVTQTPRYLIKTRGQQVTLSCSPISGHRSVSWYQQTPGQGLQFLFEYFSETQRNKGNFPGRFSGRQFSNSRSEMNVSTLELGDSALYLCASSRGSNTGELFFGEGSRLTVL.

Comments on this clone: Other DNA sequences in the sample encode the same CDR3. The chain employs TRBV28 and TRBJ1-2; D is undetermined. Trimming took 2 bases from V and 1 from J, leaving 5 bases between them. Germline V gene sequence: CDR1 MDHEN, CDR2 SYDVKM. This CDR3 spans 13 amino acids. The DNA for the CDR3 is TGTGCCAGCAGTTTAGGAGGTAACTATGGCTACACCTTC. This translates into CASSLGGNYGYTF.

In the case of this clone: Other DNA variants within this sample encode the same CDR3. The rearrangement uses TRBV30 and TRBJ1-2, with 7 bases fitting TRBD1. J lost 8 bases, V lost 0 bases, and 0 bases had no gene match. The CDR3 contains 11 residues. Germline CDR1 is GTSNPN and CDR2 is SVGIG (reference sequence). CDR3 in DNA: TGTGCCTGGAGTGTAGGGGGCGGCTACACCTTC. Its protein is CAWSVGGGYTF.

This clone showed up just a few times. The CDR3 bases are TGCGCCAGCAGCGCCGGGACAGGGAGTGGGGCCAACGTCCTGACTTTC. Amino acid sequence: CASSAGTGSGANVLTF. This chain uses TRBV5-1 with TRBJ2-6; 9 bases align to TRBD1. V shed 4 bases, J shed 3 bases, and the junction held 5 bases outside the gene matches. In germline, CDR1 is SGHRS, CDR2 YFSETQ. The CDR3 spans 16 residues.

The genes are TRBV2 and TRBJ1-1; D not resolved. Trimming removed 4 bases at V and 0 bases at J, with 9 bases between. CDR3 length: 14 residues. Per the germline V gene, CDR1 is SNHLY and CDR2 is FYNNEI. DNA of the CDR3: TGTGCCAGCAGTGTTGGAGACTTGAACACTGAAGCTTTCTTT. Protein product: CASSVGDLNTEAFF. Complete variable domain (other parts from reference TRBV2 and TRBJ1-1): EPEVTQTPSHQVTQMGQEVILRCVPISNHLYFYWYRQILGQKVEFLVSFYNNEISEKSEIFDDQFSVERPDGSNFTLKIRSTKLEDSAMYFCASSVGDLNTEAFFGQGTRLTVV.